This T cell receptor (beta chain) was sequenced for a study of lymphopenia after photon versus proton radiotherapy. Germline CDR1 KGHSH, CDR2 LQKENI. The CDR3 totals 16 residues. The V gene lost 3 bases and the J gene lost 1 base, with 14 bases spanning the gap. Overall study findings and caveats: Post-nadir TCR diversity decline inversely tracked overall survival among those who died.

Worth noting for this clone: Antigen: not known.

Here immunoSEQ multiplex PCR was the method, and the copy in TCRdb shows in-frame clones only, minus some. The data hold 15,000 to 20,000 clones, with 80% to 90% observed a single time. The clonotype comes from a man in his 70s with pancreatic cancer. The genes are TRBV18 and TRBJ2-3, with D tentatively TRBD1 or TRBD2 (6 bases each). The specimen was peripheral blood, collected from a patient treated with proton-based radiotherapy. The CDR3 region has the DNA TGTGCCAGCTCACCCGGGGGCGCCAGAGGCACAGATACGCAGTATTTT. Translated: CASSPGGARGTDTQYF.